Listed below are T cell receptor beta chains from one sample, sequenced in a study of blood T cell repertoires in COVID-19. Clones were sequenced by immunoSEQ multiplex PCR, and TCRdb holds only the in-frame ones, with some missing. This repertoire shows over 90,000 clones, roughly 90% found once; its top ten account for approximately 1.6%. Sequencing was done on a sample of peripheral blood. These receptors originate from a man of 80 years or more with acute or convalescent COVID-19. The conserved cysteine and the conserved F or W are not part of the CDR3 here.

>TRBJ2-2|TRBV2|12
ASRKDRGPGELF
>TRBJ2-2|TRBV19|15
ASSLSSGTMNTGELF
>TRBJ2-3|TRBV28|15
ASSPTSGRLRSDTQY
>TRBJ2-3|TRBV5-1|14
ASSLIPGERTDTQY
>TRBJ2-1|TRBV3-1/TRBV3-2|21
ASSQDLRAGETMTRETYNEQF
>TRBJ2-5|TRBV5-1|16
ASSLVFSSGRAQETQY
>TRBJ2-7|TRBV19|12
ASSIADSSYEQY
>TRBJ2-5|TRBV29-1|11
SVEGQGGETQY
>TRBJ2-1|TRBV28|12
ASSLESPYNEQF
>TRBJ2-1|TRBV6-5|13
ASDEAGLGSNEQF
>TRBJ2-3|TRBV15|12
ATSRRTATDTQY
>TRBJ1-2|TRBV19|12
ASKQAPPGYGYT
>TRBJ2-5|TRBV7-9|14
ASSVTGTWKTETQY
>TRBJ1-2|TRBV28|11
ASSFPGNYGYT
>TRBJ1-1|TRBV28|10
ATYPGLGSAF
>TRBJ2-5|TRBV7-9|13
ASSLISGARETQY
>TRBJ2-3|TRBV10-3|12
AISDPQGTDTQY
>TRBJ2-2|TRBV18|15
ASSTILAGLNTGELF
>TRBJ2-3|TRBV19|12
ASSKRAPTDTQY
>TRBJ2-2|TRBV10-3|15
AISSAGAGARGGELF
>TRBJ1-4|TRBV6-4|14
ASSDPGQGGNEKLF
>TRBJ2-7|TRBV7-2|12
ASSSSGRLDEQY
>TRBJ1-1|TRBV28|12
ASSLFRGEGEAF
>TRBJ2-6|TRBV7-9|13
ASSLRVAGANVLT
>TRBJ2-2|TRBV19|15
ASTKLPGTGNTGELF
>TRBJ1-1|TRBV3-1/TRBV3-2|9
ASSRQTEAF
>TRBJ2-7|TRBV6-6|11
ASSRDRGYEQY
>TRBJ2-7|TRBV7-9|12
ASSLDLSGGEQY
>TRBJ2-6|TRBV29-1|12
SVSSQSGANVLT
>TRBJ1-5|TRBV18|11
ASSTGSRQPQH
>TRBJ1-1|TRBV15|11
ATSRADSLGAF
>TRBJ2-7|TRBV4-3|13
ASGLAGVGSREQY
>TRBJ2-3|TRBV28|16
ASSWGLAGVGGTDTQY
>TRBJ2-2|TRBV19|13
ASSIGGFPTGELF
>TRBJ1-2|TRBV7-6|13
ASSLGTGWEGGYT
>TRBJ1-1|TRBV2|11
ASSDRENTEAF
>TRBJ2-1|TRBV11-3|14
ASSLGASGSRDEQF
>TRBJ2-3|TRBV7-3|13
ASSFFSGVTDTQY
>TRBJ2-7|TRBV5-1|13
ASSLERTGGEGQY
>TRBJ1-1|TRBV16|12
ASSLMTLGTEAF
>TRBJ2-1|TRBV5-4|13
ASTSTGGSYNEQF
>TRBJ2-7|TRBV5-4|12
ASSFDLRRYEQY
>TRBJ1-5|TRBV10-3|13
AISSGTGDNQPQH
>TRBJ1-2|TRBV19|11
ASSSTGGSGYT
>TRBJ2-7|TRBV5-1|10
ASSRDIYEQY
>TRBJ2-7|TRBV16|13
ASSSVAGEAGEQY
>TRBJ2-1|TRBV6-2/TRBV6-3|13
ASSYPSGTGSEQF
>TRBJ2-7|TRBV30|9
AWSDFYEQY
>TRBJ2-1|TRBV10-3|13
AISADSLSYNEQF
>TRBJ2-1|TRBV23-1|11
ASRERDYNEQF
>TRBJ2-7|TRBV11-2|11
ASSLDRRGEQY
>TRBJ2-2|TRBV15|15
ATSRDPVAANTGELF
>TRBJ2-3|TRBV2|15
ASGPPKAGPSTDTQY
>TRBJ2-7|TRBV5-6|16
ASSPLLNRAGGSYEQY
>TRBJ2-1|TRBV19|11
ASSVGGANEQF
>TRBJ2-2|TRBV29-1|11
SVEGRGSGELF
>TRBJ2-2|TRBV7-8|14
ASSLGAGVNTGELF
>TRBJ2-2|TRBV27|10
ASGKRTGELF